The 19 T cell receptor beta chains listed next were all sequenced from one sample in a study of blood T cell repertoires in COVID-19. Some clones are missing from TCRdb's copy, which holds only in-frame ones; the method was immunoSEQ multiplex PCR. The sample has 110,000 or so clones, around 90% seen once; the top ten hold roughly 8.2%. Sequenced sample: peripheral blood. These receptors were taken from a human donor in a cohort sampled during active COVID-19.

This clone occurred once. The chain recombines TRBV5-1 with TRBJ1-2, with D possibly TRBD1 on 6 matching bases. V was trimmed by 0 bases and J by 0 bases, leaving 9 bases between them. Looked up from germline, CDR1 is SGHRS and CDR2 is YFSETQ. The CDR3 runs to 15 residues. The CDR3 DNA follows: TGCGCCAGCAGCTTGGACAGGGTGACTAACTATGGCTACACCTTC. Protein product: CASSLDRVTNYGYTF.

The chain is built from TRBV20-1 and TRBJ2-3; the match to TRBD2 covers 11 bases. V lost 3 bases to trimming and J lost 4 bases; unmatched junction nucleotides: 0. Germline V gene sequence: CDR1 DFQATT, CDR2 SNEGSKA (reference sequence). The CDR3 loop spans 13 amino acids. The CDR3 protein is CSASSGRADTQYF. CDR3 DNA: TGCAGTGCTAGTAGCGGGAGGGCAGATACGCAGTATTTT.

This chain connects TRBV9 to TRBJ1-3; no definite D call. The CDR3 is 15 residues long. Trimming stripped 4 bases from V and 0 bases from J, with 11 bases between. CDR1 is SGDLS, CDR2 YYNGEE, per germline. CDR3 region: CASSPPGSSGNTIYF. In DNA, the CDR3 is TGTGCCAGCAGCCCCCCCGGTAGCTCTGGAAACACCATATATTTT.

This clone was observed many times. The V gene is TRBV29-1, the J gene TRBJ1-5, with a possible D match to TRBD1 (5 bases). This CDR3 region has 12 residues. V lost 4 bases to trimming and J lost 7 bases, with 11 bases between them. Germline lookup yields CDR1 SQVTM and CDR2 ANQGSEA. Here the CDR3 DNA reads TGCAGCGTTGGGGGAGGGGAGCAGCCCCAGCATTTT. This encodes CSVGGGEQPQHF.

This clone was counted once. The chain links TRBV24-1 to TRBJ2-7, with TRBD2 matching 13 bases. The CDR3 is made up of 16 amino acids. Germline lookup yields CDR1 KGHDR and CDR2 SFDVKD. Trimming at V came to 4 bases and at J to 3 bases, leaving 5 bases not matched to a gene. CDR3 nucleotides: TGTGCCACCAGTGACCCGACTAGCGGGAGGATCTACGAGCAGTACTTC. It is translated as CATSDPTSGRIYEQYF.

V is TRBV19 and J is TRBJ2-6; 10 positions agree with TRBD1. Germline V gene lookup returns CDR1 LNHDA and CDR2 SQIVND (reference sequence). V trimming: 8 bases; J trimming: 0 bases; junction bases outside the gene matches: 7. The CDR3 consists of 17 residues. CDR3 DNA: TGTGCCAGTGTCCAATGGACAGGGGGCTCTGGGGCCAACGTCCTGACTTTC. Amino acid sequence: CASVQWTGGSGANVLTF.

This clone showed up just once. V usage is TRBV9 and J usage is TRBJ2-6, with a possible D match to TRBD2 (6 bases). This CDR3 has 18 residues. Germline-derived CDR1 and CDR2 are SGDLS and YYNGEE. Trimming took 2 bases from V and 0 from J, leaving 15 bases between them. The CDR3, as DNA: TGTGCCAGCAGCGTCTTACCGGGAGCGGGCTCTGGGGCCAACGTCCTGACTTTC. Amino acid sequence: CASSVLPGAGSGANVLTF.

The chain is built from TRBV25-1 and TRBJ1-1; D unresolved. Trimming removed 3 bases at V and 11 bases at J, with 13 bases between. The germline V gene encodes CDR1 MGHDK and CDR2 SYGVNS. This CDR3 spans 12 amino acids. The CDR3 sequence: CASSEGRAGAFF. The CDR3 coding sequence is TGTGCCAGCAGTGAGGGGAGAGCGGGGGCTTTCTTT.

This chain uses TRBV15 with TRBJ1-3; possible D gene TRBD1, 5 bases. The V gene lost 0 bases and the J gene lost 0 bases, with 6 bases spanning the gap. Germline CDR1 reads LNHNV; CDR2 reads YYDKDF (reference sequence). CDR3 length: 15 amino acids. The CDR3 protein is CATSRDTGSGNTIYF. In DNA form, the CDR3 reads TGTGCCACCAGCAGAGATACAGGCTCTGGAAACACCATATATTTT.

The chain's CDR3 is CASSLSGTGSPPLHF. In nucleotides, the CDR3 is TGTGCCAGCAGCTTATCCGGGACAGGATCTCCACCCCTCCACTTT. The rearrangement uses TRBV7-3 and TRBJ1-6; 8 bases line up with TRBD1. This CDR3 has 15 residues. Trimming took 2 bases from V and 11 from J; bases not matched to a gene: 8. Germline V gene lookup returns CDR1 SGHTA and CDR2 FQGTGA.

The chain joins TRBV6-4 to TRBJ2-5; 13 nucleotides align to TRBD2. Trimming cost V 5 bases and J 5 bases; bases outside gene matches: 8. Germline CDR1 is MRHNA and CDR2 is SNTAGT. The CDR3 covers 16 residues. In nucleotides, the CDR3 is TGTGCCAGCAGTCCCACTAGCGGGGGGGCGTCCGAGACCCAGTACTTC. Amino acid sequence: CASSPTSGGASETQYF.

The chain links TRBV7-9 to TRBJ2-2, with 10 bases matching TRBD2. V lost 1 base to trimming and J lost 4 bases; unmatched junction nucleotides: 3. CDR3 length equals 16 residues. Germline loops: CDR1 SEHNR, CDR2 FQNEAQ (reference sequence). In nucleotides, the CDR3 is TGTGCCAGCAGCTTAGGGCTAGCGGGGGCCACCGGGGAGCTGTTTTTT. Translation gives CASSLGLAGATGELFF. Full variable domain (outside the CDR3, taken from reference TRBV7-9 and TRBJ2-2): DTGVSQNPRHKITKRGQNVTFRCDPISEHNRLYWYRQTLGQGPEFLTYFQNEAQLEKSRLLSDRFSAERPKGSFSTLEIQRTEQGDSAMYLCASSLGLAGATGELFFGEGSRLTVL.

This clone was seen just once. The V gene is TRBV18, the J gene TRBJ1-4; D not certain. The CDR3 is 14 residues long. Germline values: CDR1 KGHSH, CDR2 LQKENI. Trimming stripped 0 bases from V and 8 bases from J, with 10 bases between. The CDR3, as DNA: TGTGCCAGCTCACCACCGGTGGGCGAAGAAAAACTGTTTTTT. Translation: CASSPPVGEEKLFF.

The gene calls are TRBV5-1 and TRBJ2-3; TRBD2 matches at 13 bases. The CDR3 extends over 17 amino acids. Trimming removed 0 bases from V and 5 bases from J; junction bases left unmatched: 6. Germline V gene sequence: CDR1 SGHRS, CDR2 YFSETQ. The chain's CDR3 is CASSLETSGRRLDTQYF. The CDR3 DNA reads as TGCGCCAGCAGCTTGGAGACTAGCGGGAGGAGATTAGATACGCAGTATTTT.

This chain links TRBV9 with TRBJ1-6; a weak D match, TRBD1 (6 bases). V was shortened by 3 bases and J by 4 bases, with 11 bases between the two germline ends. Germline values: CDR1 SGDLS, CDR2 YYNGEE. The length of the CDR3 is 15 residues. The CDR3 reads CASSGEGDYNSPLHF. CDR3 in DNA: TGTGCCAGCAGCGGGGAGGGGGATTATAATTCACCCCTCCACTTT.

This chain joins TRBV30 and TRBJ1-3; D unresolved. V was cut by 0 bases and J by 4 bases, with 10 bases left in between. There are 14 residues in the CDR3. CDR1 is GTSNPN and CDR2 is SVGIG in the germline V gene (reference sequence). This CDR3 reads CAWSVTQAGNTIYF. CDR3 bases: TGTGCCTGGAGTGTAACACAAGCGGGAAACACCATATATTTT.

This chain uses TRBV20-1 with TRBJ2-7; the D gene is possibly TRBD2 (6 bases). Germline V gene sequence: CDR1 DFQATT, CDR2 SNEGSKA (reference sequence). Trimming removed 4 bases from V and 4 bases from J, with 8 bases in between. The CDR3 extends over 11 amino acids. CDR3 coding DNA: TGCAGTGCTACGCGGGAATACGAGCAGTACTTC. Translation: CSATREYEQYF.

The chain couples TRBV12-5 to TRBJ1-4; 7 positions agree with TRBD1. V was pared by 6 bases and J by 9 bases, with 10 bases of the junction left unmatched. In germline, CDR1 is LGHNT, CDR2 FRNRAP. This CDR3 region has 14 residues. DNA of the CDR3: TGTGCTAGTGGATCTGACAGGGACGGGAAAAAACTGTTTTTT. It codes for CASGSDRDGKKLFF.

This clone was recorded only once. The rearrangement links TRBV28 to TRBJ1-2, with TRBD1 matching over 7 bases. This CDR3 contains 13 residues. Germline loops: CDR1 MDHEN, CDR2 SYDVKM. The V segment lost 6 bases and the J segment 3 bases; nucleotides outside the gene matches: 4. In DNA, the CDR3 is TGTGCCAGCAGAACGACAGGGTACTATGGCTACACCTTC. Amino acid sequence: CASRTTGYYGYTF.